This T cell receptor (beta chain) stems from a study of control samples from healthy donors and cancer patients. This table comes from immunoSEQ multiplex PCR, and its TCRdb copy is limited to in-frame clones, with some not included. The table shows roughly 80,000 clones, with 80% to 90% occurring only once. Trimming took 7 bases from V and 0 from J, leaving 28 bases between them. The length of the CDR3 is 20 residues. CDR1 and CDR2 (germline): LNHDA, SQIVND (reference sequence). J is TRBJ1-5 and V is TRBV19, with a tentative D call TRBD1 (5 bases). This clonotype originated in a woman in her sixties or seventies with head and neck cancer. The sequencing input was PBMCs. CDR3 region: CASISQGRSKNGGSNQPQHF. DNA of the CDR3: TGTGCCAGTATCTCCCAGGGCAGGAGTAAAAACGGGGGTAGCAATCAGCCCCAGCATTTT. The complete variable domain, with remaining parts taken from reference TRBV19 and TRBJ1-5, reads DGGITQSPKYLFRKEGQNVTLSCEQNLNHDAMYWYRQDPGQGLRLIYYSQIVNDFQKGDIAEGYSVSREKKESFPLTVTSAQKNPTAFYLCASISQGRSKNGGSNQPQHFGDGTRLSIL.